These 10 T cell receptor beta chains were all obtained from the same sample, sequenced in a study of human T cells and chemical hapten exposure. Time point denoted: patch test 2, 6 weeks after DPC sensitization. Treatment in this sample: therapeutic diphenylcyclopropenone sensitization with weekly scalp DPC. TCRdb passed the RACE reads through MiXCR, listing each CDR3 protein once. Among hundreds of thousands of distinct CDR3 sequences listed, roughly 6% were seen once. The sample consisted of whole blood, taken in connection with sensitization to the hapten diphenylcyclopropenone (DPC). The receptors originated from a woman between 18 and 29 years old with alopecia areata. Some clones in this sample may be carry-over from other donors' samples.

The table lists this clonotype with many counts. In nucleotides, the CDR3 is TGTGCCAGCAGCGGGAAAGGAGGACGGGGAAACACCATATATTTT. This codes for CASSGKGGRGNTIYF. J is TRBJ1-3 and V is TRBV7-2, with D uncertain. Germline-derived CDR1 and CDR2 are SGHTA and FQGNSA. CDR3 size: 15 residues. Trimming left V 5 bases short and J 4 bases short, with 15 bases between.

This clonotype was seen repeatedly, ten times or more. CDR3 DNA sequence: TGTGCCAGCAGTCCCGATCGATCAGGGAATGGCTACACCTTC. It is translated as CASSPDRSGNGYTF. The chain is built from TRBV6-1 and TRBJ1-2; D possibly corresponds to TRBD1 (5 bases). The CDR3 length is 14 residues. The germline V gene has CDR1 MNHNS and CDR2 SASEGT. V gave up 5 bases and J gave up 6 bases, with 16 bases separating them.

V is TRBV7-2 and J is TRBJ2-2; D unclear. This CDR3 has 14 residues. Germline-derived CDR1 and CDR2 are SGHTA and FQGNSA. V was shortened by 6 bases and J by 4 bases, with 12 bases between the two germline ends. The CDR3 coding sequence is TGTGCCAGCAGTTACCGACTTGGCACCGGGGAGCTGTTTTTT. Translated, it gives CASSYRLGTGELFF.

This chain uses TRBV21-1 with TRBJ2-5; no DNA check was done on the table's D call, TRBD2. TRBV21-1 is annotated as a pseudogene. The CDR3 covers 15 residues. CDR3 DNA: TGTGCCAGCAGCATTTGGGTCAGTCCCGAAGAGACCCAGTACTTC. Residues: CASSIWVSPEETQYF.

The chain uses TRBV4-3 and TRBJ1-2, with TRBD1 identical over 7 bases. Germline CDR1 and CDR2: LGHNA and YSLEER. With V trimmed by 4 bases and J by 4 bases, 18 bases remained unmatched. There are 18 residues in the CDR3. The CDR3 protein is CASSRPTLDRARVYGYTF. DNA for the CDR3: TGCGCCAGCAGCCGACCTACCCTAGACAGGGCACGCGTCTATGGCTACACCTTC.

The chain's CDR3 is CASSHITAQEDYNEQFF. Written as DNA, the CDR3 is TGTGCCAGCAGTCACATCACGGCCCAGGAAGATTACAATGAGCAGTTCTTC. The V call is TRBV6-5, the J call TRBJ2-1; D is unresolved. Per germline, CDR1 MNHEY and CDR2 SVGAGI. The CDR3 is 17 residues long. The V and J ends lost 5 bases and 4 bases respectively, with 21 bases between them.

This clonotype was found many times. V gene TRBV4-3 combines with J gene TRBJ1-2; D gene ambiguous. Germline V lookup: CDR1 LGHNA, CDR2 YSLEER. The CDR3 has 16 residues. Trimming cost V 0 bases and J 0 bases, with 11 bases left between them. CDR3 residues: CASSQDVEGTNYGYTF. CDR3 in DNA: TGCGCCAGCAGCCAAGACGTCGAGGGAACTAACTATGGCTACACCTTC.

The sample holds a few counts of this clonotype. The chain carries TRBV7-9 and TRBJ1-1; D possibly corresponds to TRBD1 (6 bases). The V end was cut by 2 bases, the J end by 4 bases, with 17 bases between. The germline gives CDR1 SEHNR, CDR2 FQNEAQ (reference sequence). The CDR3 is 16 residues long. In DNA form, the CDR3 reads TGTGCCAGCAGCTTACCCACCGGGACAAGGACCACTGAAGCTTTCTTT. The encoded protein is CASSLPTGTRTTEAFF. The variable domain in full, with the rest retrieved from reference TRBV7-9 and TRBJ1-1, is DTGVSQNPRHKITKRGQNVTFRCDPISEHNRLYWYRQTLGQGPEFLTYFQNEAQLEKSRLLSDRFSAERPKGSFSTLEIQRTEQGDSAMYLCASSLPTGTRTTEAFFGQGTRLTVV.

J is TRBJ1-5 and V is TRBV7-8; D remains unclear. This CDR3 spans 14 amino acids. Germline V gives CDR1 SGHVS, CDR2 FQNEAQ. V was shortened by 5 bases and J by 3 bases, with 11 bases between the two germline ends. CDR3 in amino acids: CASSTGEANQPQHF. The CDR3 nucleotides read TGTGCCAGCAGCACCGGAGAGGCCAATCAGCCCCAGCATTTT.

This clonotype was counted many times. The V gene is TRBV12-3 or TRBV12-4, the J gene TRBJ2-1, with D possibly matching TRBD2 (6 bases). Deletions cut 4 bases from V and 5 bases from J, with 9 bases between. The CDR3 sequence is 13 residues long. The DNA of the CDR3 is TGTGCCAGCAGTTCGACTAGGGACAATGAGCAGTTCTTC. It specifies CASSSTRDNEQFF.